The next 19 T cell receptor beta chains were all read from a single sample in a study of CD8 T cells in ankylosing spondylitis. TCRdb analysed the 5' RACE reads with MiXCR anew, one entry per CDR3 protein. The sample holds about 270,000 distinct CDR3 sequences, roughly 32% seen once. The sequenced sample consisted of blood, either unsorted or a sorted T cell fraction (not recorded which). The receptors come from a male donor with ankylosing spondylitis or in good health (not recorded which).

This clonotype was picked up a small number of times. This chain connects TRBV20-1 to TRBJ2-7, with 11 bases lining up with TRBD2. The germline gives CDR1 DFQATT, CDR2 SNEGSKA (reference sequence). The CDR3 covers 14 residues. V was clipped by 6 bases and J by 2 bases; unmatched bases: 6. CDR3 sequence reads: CSAETTSGAYEQYF. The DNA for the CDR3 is TGCAGTGCCGAAACGACTAGCGGGGCCTACGAGCAGTACTTC.

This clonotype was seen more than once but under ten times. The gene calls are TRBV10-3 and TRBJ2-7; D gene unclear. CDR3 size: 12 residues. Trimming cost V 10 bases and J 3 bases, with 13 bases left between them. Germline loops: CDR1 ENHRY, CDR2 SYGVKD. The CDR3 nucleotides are TGTGCCACCTCTACACAGAGCTACGAGCAGTACTTC. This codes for CATSTQSYEQYF.

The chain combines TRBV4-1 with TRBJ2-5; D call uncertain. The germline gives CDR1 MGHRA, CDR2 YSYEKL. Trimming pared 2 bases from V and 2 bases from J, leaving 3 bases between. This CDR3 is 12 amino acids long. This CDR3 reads CASSQMQETQYF. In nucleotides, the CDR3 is TGCGCCAGCAGCCAAATGCAAGAGACCCAGTACTTC.

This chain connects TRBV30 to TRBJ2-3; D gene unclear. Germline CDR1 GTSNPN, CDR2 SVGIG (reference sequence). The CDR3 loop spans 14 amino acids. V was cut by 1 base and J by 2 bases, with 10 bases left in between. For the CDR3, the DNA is TGTGCCTGGAGTGCCCACTATACCACAGATACGCAGTATTTT. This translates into CAWSAHYTTDTQYF.

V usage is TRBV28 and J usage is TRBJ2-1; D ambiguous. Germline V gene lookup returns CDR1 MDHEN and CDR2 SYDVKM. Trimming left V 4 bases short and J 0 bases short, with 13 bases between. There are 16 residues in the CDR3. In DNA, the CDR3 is TGTGCCAGCAGTTCTCCTCTGGCAAGCTCCTACAATGAGCAGTTCTTC. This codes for CASSSPLASSYNEQFF.

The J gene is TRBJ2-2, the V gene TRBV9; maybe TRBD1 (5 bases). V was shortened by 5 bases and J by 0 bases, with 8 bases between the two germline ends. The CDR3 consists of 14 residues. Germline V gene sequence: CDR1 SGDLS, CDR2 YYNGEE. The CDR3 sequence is CASRTVPNTGELFF. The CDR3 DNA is TGTGCCAGCAGGACAGTGCCGAACACCGGGGAGCTGTTTTTT.

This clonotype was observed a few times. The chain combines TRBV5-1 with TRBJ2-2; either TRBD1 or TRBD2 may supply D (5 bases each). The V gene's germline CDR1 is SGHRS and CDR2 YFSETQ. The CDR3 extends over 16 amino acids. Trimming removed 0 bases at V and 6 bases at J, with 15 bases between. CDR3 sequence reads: CASSLELSPGPGELFF. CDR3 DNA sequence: TGCGCCAGCAGCTTGGAGCTCTCCCCGGGGCCCGGGGAGCTGTTTTTT.

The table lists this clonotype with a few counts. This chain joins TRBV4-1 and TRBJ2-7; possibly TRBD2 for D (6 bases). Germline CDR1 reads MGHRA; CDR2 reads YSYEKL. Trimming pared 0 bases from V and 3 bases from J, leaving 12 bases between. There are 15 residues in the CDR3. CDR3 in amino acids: CASSQDHGGFYEQYF. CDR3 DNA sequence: TGCGCCAGCAGCCAAGATCATGGAGGGTTCTACGAGCAGTACTTC.

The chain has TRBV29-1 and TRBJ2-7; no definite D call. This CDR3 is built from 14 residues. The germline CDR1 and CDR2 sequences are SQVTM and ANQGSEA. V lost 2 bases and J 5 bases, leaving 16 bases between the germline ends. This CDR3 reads CSVETDTGGDEQYF. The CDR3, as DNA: TGCAGCGTTGAAACCGACACTGGCGGCGACGAGCAGTACTTC.

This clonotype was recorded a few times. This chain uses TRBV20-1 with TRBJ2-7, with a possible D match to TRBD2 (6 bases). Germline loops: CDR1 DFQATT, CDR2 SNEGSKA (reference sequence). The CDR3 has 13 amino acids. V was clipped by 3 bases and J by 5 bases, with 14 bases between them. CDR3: CSARGGSTNEQYF. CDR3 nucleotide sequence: TGCAGTGCTAGGGGGGGATCCACCAACGAGCAGTACTTC.

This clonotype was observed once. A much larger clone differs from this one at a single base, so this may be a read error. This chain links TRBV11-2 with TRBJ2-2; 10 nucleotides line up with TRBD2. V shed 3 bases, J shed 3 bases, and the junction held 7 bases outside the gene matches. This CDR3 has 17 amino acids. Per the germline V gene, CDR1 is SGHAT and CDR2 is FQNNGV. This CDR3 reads CASSFDLAGAHTGELFF. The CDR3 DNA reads TGTGCCAGCAGCTTTGATCTAGCGGGGGCTCACACCGGGGAGCTGTTTTTT.

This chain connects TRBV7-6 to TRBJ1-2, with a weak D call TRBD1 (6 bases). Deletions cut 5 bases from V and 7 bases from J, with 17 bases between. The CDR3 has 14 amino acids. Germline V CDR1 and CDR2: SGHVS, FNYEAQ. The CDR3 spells CASSPSGGPLGYTF. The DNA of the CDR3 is TGTGCCAGCAGCCCCTCGGGGGGGCCGCTTGGCTACACCTTC.

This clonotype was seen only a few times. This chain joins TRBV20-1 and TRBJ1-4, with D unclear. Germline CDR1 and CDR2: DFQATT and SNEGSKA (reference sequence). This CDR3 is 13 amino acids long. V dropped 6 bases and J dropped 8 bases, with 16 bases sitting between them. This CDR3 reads CSAPSGVREKLFF. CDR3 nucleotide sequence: TGCAGTGCCCCGTCCGGGGTTAGGGAAAAACTGTTTTTT.

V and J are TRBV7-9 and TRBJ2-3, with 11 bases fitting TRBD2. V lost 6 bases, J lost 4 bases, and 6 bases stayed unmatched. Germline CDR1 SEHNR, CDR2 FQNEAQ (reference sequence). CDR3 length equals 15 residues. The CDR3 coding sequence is TGTGCCAGCAGATCGACTAGCGGGGTAGCAGATACGCAGTATTTT. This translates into CASRSTSGVADTQYF.

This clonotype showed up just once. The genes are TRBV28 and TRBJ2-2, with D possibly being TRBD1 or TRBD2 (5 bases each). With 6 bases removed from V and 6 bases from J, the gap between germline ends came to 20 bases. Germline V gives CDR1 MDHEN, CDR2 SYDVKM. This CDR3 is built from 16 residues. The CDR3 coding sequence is TGTGCCAGCAGGTACCCGGGGCTCACTATAGCCGGGGAGCTGTTTTTT. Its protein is CASRYPGLTIAGELFF.

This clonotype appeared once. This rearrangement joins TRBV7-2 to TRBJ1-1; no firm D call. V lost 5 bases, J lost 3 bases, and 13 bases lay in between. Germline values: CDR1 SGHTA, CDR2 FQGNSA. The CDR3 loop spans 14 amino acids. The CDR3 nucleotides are TGTGCCAGCAGCCCTACAACGTTCTACACTGAAGCTTTCTTT. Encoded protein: CASSPTTFYTEAFF.

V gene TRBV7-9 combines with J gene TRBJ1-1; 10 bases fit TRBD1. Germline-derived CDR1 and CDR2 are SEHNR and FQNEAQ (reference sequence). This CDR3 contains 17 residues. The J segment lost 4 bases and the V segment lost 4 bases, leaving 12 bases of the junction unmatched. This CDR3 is CASSWLGQGEWGTEAFF. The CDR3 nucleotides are TGTGCCAGCAGCTGGCTCGGACAGGGGGAATGGGGCACTGAAGCTTTCTTT.

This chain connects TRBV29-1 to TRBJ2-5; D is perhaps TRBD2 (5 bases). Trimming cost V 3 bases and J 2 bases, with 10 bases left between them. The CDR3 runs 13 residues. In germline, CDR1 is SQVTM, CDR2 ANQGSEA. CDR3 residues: CSVEIGSQETQYF. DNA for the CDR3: TGCAGCGTTGAGATTGGGAGTCAAGAGACCCAGTACTTC.

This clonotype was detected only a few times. The CDR3, as DNA: TGCAGCGTGGGGGGGACAGCTGGTTGGAACACTGAAGCTTTCTTT. Translating it yields CSVGGTAGWNTEAFF. This chain connects TRBV29-1 to TRBJ1-1; 7 bases are a match to TRBD1. The CDR3 is 15 amino acids. Per germline, CDR1 SQVTM and CDR2 ANQGSEA. V dropped 6 bases and J dropped 1; count of bases not matched to a gene: 11.